This T cell receptor (beta chain) was retrieved from a study of cytomegalovirus exposure and HLA in healthy donors. As for the study in general: Unique TCR beta sequences numbering about 100 million came from around 180 million T cells in an earlier analysis.

As regards this clone: What it binds is not known. The junction does not match germline at one end; this may be a read error.

The study ran its PCR with 60 Vbeta and 13 Jbeta primers. Here immunoSEQ multiplex PCR was the method, and the copy in TCRdb shows in-frame clones only, minus some. This repertoire shows about 140,000 clones, 80% found once; its top ten account for approximately 5.1%. Findings and caveats of the study: Clonal expansion, a later analysis showed, was greater in HLA-associated TCR beta chains than in equally common others.

Germline CDR1 SNHLY, CDR2 FYNNEI. The CDR3 runs to 16 residues. The chain employs TRBV2 and TRBJ2-7; D possibly corresponds to TRBD1 (6 bases). This TCR was sampled from a male donor in good health and CMV-seronegative. The source material was PBMCs. The CDR3 DNA reads as TGTGCCAGTAGTGAGGGACACTCATCTGGGTACTACGAGCAGTACTTC. This codes for CASSEGHSSGYYEQYF.